This T cell receptor (beta chain) derives from a study of vaccination and CD4 T cells after COVID-19. Study-level background: SARS-CoV-2 was confirmed by nasal swab PCR; disease was mild in several, severe in one. Overlapping SARS-CoV-2, HCoV-NL63, HCoV-OC43 and HCoV-229E spike peptides stimulated the cells. Findings of the study overall: There was no significant change from roughly 22 to 38 median reactive clonotypes. The median proportion of reactive clones detected only post-vaccination in convalescent patients was roughly 86%.

CDR3 size: 15 residues. Germline CDR1 and CDR2: SGHDN and FVKESK. V lost 6 bases, J lost 0 bases, and 12 bases lay in between. In regard to this clonotype: Its antigen is still unknown.

Treatment reported: approximately 11-day PBMC culture with coronavirus spike peptide pools or control peptides (ViraFEST assay). The Oncomine TCR Beta short-read assay sequenced DNA from cultured CD4+ T cells. A single record per CDR3 protein comes from TCRdb applying MiXCR to the PCR reads. This sample has several thousand distinct CDR3 sequences; around 50% occur once, and the top ten carry around a quarter. This sequence was found in a human donor who had recovered from COVID-19. Material: CD4+ T cells from blood, cultured in vitro. The rearrangement joins TRBV14 to TRBJ1-3; no clear D gene. Here the CDR3 reads CASRPSGSSGNTIYF. CDR3 DNA sequence: TGTGCCAGCAGACCCAGCGGAAGCTCTGGAAACACCATATATTTT. The complete variable domain, with remaining parts taken from reference TRBV14 and TRBJ1-3, reads EAGVTQFPSHSVIEKGQTVTLRCDPISGHDNLYWYRRVMGKEIKFLLHFVKESKQDESGMPNNRFLAERTGGTYSTLKVQPAELEDSGVYFCASRPSGSSGNTIYFGEGSWLTVV.